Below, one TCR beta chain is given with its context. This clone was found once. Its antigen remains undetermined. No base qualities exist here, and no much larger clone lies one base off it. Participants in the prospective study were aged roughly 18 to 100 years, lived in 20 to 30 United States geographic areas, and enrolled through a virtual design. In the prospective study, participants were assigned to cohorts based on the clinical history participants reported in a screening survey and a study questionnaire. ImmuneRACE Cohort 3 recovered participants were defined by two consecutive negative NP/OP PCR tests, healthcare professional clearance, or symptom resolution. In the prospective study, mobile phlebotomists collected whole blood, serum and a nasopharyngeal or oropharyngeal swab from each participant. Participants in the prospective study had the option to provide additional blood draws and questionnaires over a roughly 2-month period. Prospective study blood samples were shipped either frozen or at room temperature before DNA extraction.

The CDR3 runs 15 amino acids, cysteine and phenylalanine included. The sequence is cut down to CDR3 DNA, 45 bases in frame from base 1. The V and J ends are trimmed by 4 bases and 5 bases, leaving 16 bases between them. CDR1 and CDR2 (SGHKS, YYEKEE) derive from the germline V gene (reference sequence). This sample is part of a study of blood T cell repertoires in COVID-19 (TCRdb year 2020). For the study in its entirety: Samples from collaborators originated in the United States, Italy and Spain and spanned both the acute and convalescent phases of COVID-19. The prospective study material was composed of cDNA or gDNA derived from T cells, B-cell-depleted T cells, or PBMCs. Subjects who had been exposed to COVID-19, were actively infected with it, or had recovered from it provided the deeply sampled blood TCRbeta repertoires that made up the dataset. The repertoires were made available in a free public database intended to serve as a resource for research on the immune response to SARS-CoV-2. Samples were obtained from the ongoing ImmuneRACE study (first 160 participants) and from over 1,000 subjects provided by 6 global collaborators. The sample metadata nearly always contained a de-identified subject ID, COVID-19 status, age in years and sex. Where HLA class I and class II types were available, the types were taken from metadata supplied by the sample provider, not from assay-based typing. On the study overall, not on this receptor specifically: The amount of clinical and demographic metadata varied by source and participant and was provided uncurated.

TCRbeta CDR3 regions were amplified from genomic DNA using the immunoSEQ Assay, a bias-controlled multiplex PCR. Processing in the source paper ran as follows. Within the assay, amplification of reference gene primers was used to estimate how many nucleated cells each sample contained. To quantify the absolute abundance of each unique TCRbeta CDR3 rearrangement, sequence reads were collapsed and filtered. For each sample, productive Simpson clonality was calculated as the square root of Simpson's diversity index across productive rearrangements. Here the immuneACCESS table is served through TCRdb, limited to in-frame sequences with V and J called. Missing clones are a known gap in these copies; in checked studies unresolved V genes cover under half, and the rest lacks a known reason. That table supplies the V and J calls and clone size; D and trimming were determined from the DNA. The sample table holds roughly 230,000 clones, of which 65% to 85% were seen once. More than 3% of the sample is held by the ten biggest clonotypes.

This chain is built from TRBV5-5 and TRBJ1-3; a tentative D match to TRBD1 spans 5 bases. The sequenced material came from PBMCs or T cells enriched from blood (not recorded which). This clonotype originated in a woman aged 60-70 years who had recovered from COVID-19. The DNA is TGTGCCAGCAGCCCACGGGGGGACTCGAGAAACACCATATATTTT. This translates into CASSPRGDSRNTIYF.